This passage covers 15 T cell receptor beta chains from one sample sequenced in a study of T-cell memory formation after mild COVID-19. TCRdb ran MiXCR on the 5' RACE reads and lists one entry per CDR3 protein. The sample records nearly 110,000 distinct CDR3 sequences, around 12% being singletons. The sample was PBMCs or a T cell subset sorted from them (not recorded which). The receptors stem from an adult woman who had mild COVID-19 (a few samples of this study predate the infection). Cell type and time point are not known.

This clonotype was detected a few times. This rearrangement joins TRBV4-3 to TRBJ2-7, with a weak D call TRBD2 (5 bases). Trimming took 0 bases from V and 0 from J, leaving 12 bases between them. The CDR3 spans 16 residues. CDR1 and CDR2 (germline): LGHNA, YSLEER. The DNA for the CDR3 is TGCGCCAGCAGCCAAGAATTATTTAGCGACTCCTACGAGCAGTACTTC. It codes for CASSQELFSDSYEQYF.

This chain uses TRBV20-1 with TRBJ2-1; D remains ambiguous. V gave up 0 bases and J gave up 4 bases, with 7 bases separating them. The CDR3 length is 13 residues. Looked up from germline, CDR1 is DFQATT and CDR2 is SNEGSKA (reference sequence). In nucleotides, the CDR3 is TGCAGTGCTAGAGATCTTGGTTACAATGAGCAGTTCTTC. The encoded protein is CSARDLGYNEQFF.

CDR3 DNA: TGCGCCAGCAGCCGCTCCGTGACTCTTCTTGAGCAGTTCTTC. This translates into CASSRSVTLLEQFF. The rearrangement links TRBV4-1 to TRBJ2-1; D ambiguous. The CDR3 sequence is 14 residues long. Trimming left V 4 bases short and J 9 bases short, with 16 bases between. Germline V CDR1 and CDR2: MGHRA, YSYEKL.

The sample holds many counts of this clonotype. The chain links TRBV12-3 or TRBV12-4 to TRBJ2-1, with 8 bases that match TRBD1. With 5 bases clipped from V and 12 bases from J, the junction kept 6 bases outside the gene matches. CDR3 length: 12 amino acids. The CDR3 loop reads CASSRDRKVQFF. The CDR3, as DNA: TGTGCCAGCAGTCGGGACAGGAAAGTGCAGTTCTTC.

The chain links TRBV5-6 to TRBJ2-1; D may match TRBD1 or TRBD2 (6 bases each). The CDR3 sequence is 15 residues long. The germline CDR1 and CDR2 sequences are SGHDT and YYEEEE. The ends were cut back, 0 bases at V and 5 bases at J, with 12 bases in the middle. CDR3: CASSLGGAPNNEQFF. CDR3 nucleotide sequence: TGTGCCAGCAGCTTGGGGGGGGCCCCAAACAATGAGCAGTTCTTC.

This clonotype was seen only a few times. The rearrangement uses TRBV27 and TRBJ2-3; 8 positions match TRBD2. Germline loops: CDR1 MNHEY, CDR2 SMNVEV (reference sequence). CDR3 length: 16 amino acids. V lost 1 base and J lost 3; bases outside the gene matches: 6. Here the CDR3 reads CASSLYTGGRTDTQYF. CDR3 in DNA: TGTGCCAGCAGTTTATATACGGGGGGGAGGACAGATACGCAGTATTTT.

This clonotype has more than one count but fewer than ten. This chain links TRBV5-1 with TRBJ1-1, with TRBD1 as a possible D gene (5 bases). From germline, CDR1 is SGHRS and CDR2 YFSETQ. The V and J ends lost 0 bases and 4 bases respectively, with 13 bases between them. This CDR3 comprises 15 residues. DNA for the CDR3: TGCGCCAGCAGCTTGGGGCAGGGTGAATTCACTGAAGCTTTCTTT. It codes for CASSLGQGEFTEAFF.

This clonotype has a handful of counts. This rearrangement joins TRBV5-1 to TRBJ2-5, with TRBD2 matching over 12 bases. The V and J ends lost 6 bases and 5 bases, in that order; junction bases with no gene match: 14. The CDR3 consists of 17 residues. Germline V gives CDR1 SGHRS, CDR2 YFSETQ. Written as DNA, the CDR3 is TGCGCCAGCAATTTGGACCTAGCGGGGGGGCCGGGGGAGACCCAGTACTTC. This gives the protein CASNLDLAGGPGETQYF.

This chain connects TRBV15 to TRBJ1-2; D not certain. The germline CDR1 and CDR2 sequences are LNHNV and YYDKDF (reference sequence). The CDR3 runs 15 residues. The germline V and J ends were trimmed by 1 base and 0 bases, with 9 bases remaining between them. The CDR3 reads CATSRGKVANYGYTF. CDR3 in DNA: TGTGCCACCAGCAGAGGCAAGGTTGCTAACTATGGCTACACCTTC.

This clonotype was counted between two and nine times. The chain is built from TRBV7-9 and TRBJ2-1; tentative D call: TRBD1 (6 bases). The V end lost 7 bases, the J end lost 9 bases, and 31 bases lay between the germline ends. The CDR3 has 18 residues. Germline CDR1 is SEHNR and CDR2 is FQNEAQ (reference sequence). CDR3 sequence reads: CASTLPNEPKRGTLEQFF. The CDR3, as DNA: TGTGCCAGCACCCTCCCTAATGAGCCTAAAAGAGGGACACTTGAGCAGTTCTTC.

As regards this clonotype: A read error is possible here, since a much larger clone lies one base away. This sequence joins TRBV20-1 and TRBJ2-1, with 9 bases identical to TRBD2. Matching the DNA end better, TRBJ2-7 makes the J call doubtful. The CDR3 consists of 15 residues. CDR1 is DFQATT, CDR2 SNEGSKA, per germline (reference sequence). CDR3 bases: TGCAGTGCTAGAGGTCAGGGCGGGAGGGCCGTTGAGCAGTACTTC. This codes for CSARGQGGRAVEQYF.

CDR3 nucleotides: TGTGCCAGCAGCCGGACTAGCGGGAGCGTTTTCACAGATACGCAGTATTTT. As protein: CASSRTSGSVFTDTQYF. The chain combines TRBV7-2 with TRBJ2-3, with 13 bases aligning to TRBD2. V shed 5 bases and J 2 bases; nucleotides not matched to a gene: 7. This CDR3 contains 17 residues. The germline CDR1 and CDR2 sequences are SGHTA and FQGNSA.

The chain recombines TRBV21-1 with TRBJ1-1. TRBV21-1 is a known pseudogene. There are 16 residues in the CDR3. CDR3 nucleotide sequence: TGTGCCAGCAGCACTCTAGTTCCAGGGCCCAGGACTGAAGCTTTCTTT. Translation gives CASSTLVPGPRTEAFF.

This clonotype was seen a handful of times. CDR3 loop: CASSQGTGVADTQYF. CDR3 sequence (DNA): TGCGCCAGCAGCCAAGGGACAGGGGTTGCAGATACGCAGTATTTT. The chain links TRBV4-3 to TRBJ2-3; TRBD1 matches at 9 bases. V was clipped by 1 base and J by 4 bases; unmatched bases: 3. The CDR3 is 15 amino acids. Per germline, CDR1 LGHNA and CDR2 YSLEER.

In its sample, this clonotype was seen a few times. The J gene is TRBJ2-7, the V gene TRBV27, with 12 bases that match TRBD2. With V trimmed by 0 bases and J by 1 base, 4 bases remained unmatched. This CDR3 region has 17 residues. Looked up from germline, CDR1 is MNHEY and CDR2 is SMNVEV (reference sequence). The CDR3 nucleotides are TGTGCCAGCAGTTTATCTAGGCTAGCGGGGGGGTCCTACGAGCAGTACTTC. This encodes CASSLSRLAGGSYEQYF.